Listed below are T cell receptor beta chains from one sample, sequenced in a study of blood T cell repertoires in COVID-19. Profiled with immunoSEQ multiplex PCR; TCRdb holds only in-frame clones, not every one. The sample contains 150,000 to 250,000 clones, 75% to 85% of which appear only once. The sequencing sample was made of PBMCs or T cells enriched from blood (not recorded which). The receptor source for this set is a man in his forties or fifties who had recovered from COVID-19. The CDR3 runs from the conserved cysteine through the conserved F or W. The D gene is left open where the match is weak. Clone size is stated in some rows and not others, as once, few, many or a class when expanded.

-,TRBJ2-2,-,TRBV5-1,CASSLEGGLQTGELFF,TGCGCCAGCAGCTTGGAAGGGGGTCTACAGACCGGGGAGCTGTTTTTT
-,TRBJ1-5,-,TRBV6-1,CASSEVRLALVQPQHF,TGTGCCAGCAGTGAAGTAAGATTGGCCTTGGTGCAGCCCCAGCATTTT
-,TRBJ1-1,-,TRBV7-3,CASSLMGVNGNTEAFF,TGTGCCAGCAGCTTAATGGGAGTAAACGGGAACACTGAAGCTTTCTTT
TRBD1,TRBJ1-5,once,TRBV7-3,CASRPPYGTGDQPQHF,TGTGCCAGCAGGCCACCCTACGGGACAGGGGATCAGCCCCAGCATTTT
-,TRBJ1-1,-,TRBV19,CASSIGRRGNTEAFF,TGTGCCAGTAGTATCGGGAGGCGGGGGAACACTGAAGCTTTCTTT
-,TRBJ1-6,-,TRBV7-2,CASSLTRNSPLHF,TGTGCCAGCAGCTTAACTAGGAATTCACCCCTCCACTTT
TRBD2,TRBJ2-3,-,TRBV9,CASSVATSGATDTQYF,TGTGCCAGCAGCGTAGCCACTAGCGGGGCCACAGATACGCAGTATTTT
TRBD2,TRBJ2-7,-,TRBV4-1,CASSREAGGNWYEQYF,TGCGCCAGCAGCCGGGAGGCGGGGGGAAATTGGTACGAGCAGTACTTC
TRBD1,TRBJ1-4,-,TRBV5-1,CASSSAGQDEKLFF,TGCGCCAGCAGCTCTGCCGGACAGGATGAAAAACTGTTTTTT
-,TRBJ1-2,-,TRBV6-5,CASSQTGYYGYTF,TGTGCCAGCAGTCAGACAGGCTACTATGGCTACACCTTC
-,TRBJ2-1,-,TRBV14,CASSQQVAGNEQFF,TGTGCCAGCAGCCAACAGGTCGCGGGCAATGAGCAGTTCTTC
-,TRBJ1-1,-,TRBV18,CASSLNYRDTIEAFF,TGTGCCAGCTCGCTCAATTACCGGGACACCATTGAAGCTTTCTTT
-,TRBJ2-3,once,TRBV28,CASIKGGTDTQYF,TGTGCCAGCATAAAGGGAGGCACAGATACGCAGTATTTT
-,TRBJ1-6,-,TRBV28,CASSLTELNSPLHF,TGTGCCAGCAGTTTGACAGAGCTCAATTCACCCCTCCACTTT
-,TRBJ1-3,-,TRBV18,CASSTDAGSPSGNTIYF,TGTGCCAGCTCAACGGACGCAGGGTCCCCATCTGGAAACACCATATATTTT
TRBD1,TRBJ1-1,-,TRBV25-1,CASSEGQGRTEAFF,TGTGCCAGCAGTGAGGGACAGGGGCGAACTGAAGCTTTCTTT
-,TRBJ1-6,-,TRBV27,CASSLSPGGASNSPLHF,TGTGCCAGCAGTTTATCGCCGGGGGGTGCGAGTAATTCACCCCTCCACTTT
-,TRBJ1-3,-,TRBV2,CASSSGLSGNTIYF,TGTGCCAGCAGTTCAGGGCTCTCTGGAAACACCATATATTTT
TRBD1,TRBJ1-4,-,TRBV28,CASSLGTGSNEKLFF,TGTGCCAGCAGTCTGGGGACAGGGTCCAATGAAAAACTGTTTTTT
-,TRBJ1-1,-,TRBV9,CASSPGGGTEAFF,TGTGCCAGCAGCCCCGGGGGGGGCACTGAAGCTTTCTTT
-,TRBJ2-5,-,TRBV7-8,CASSLVSVGRGEETQYF,TGTGCCAGCAGCTTAGTATCGGTAGGCAGGGGGGAAGAGACCCAGTACTTC